This entry lists 24 T cell receptor beta chains sequenced from one sample in a study of identical twins. In TCRdb, the 5' RACE reads were re-called with MiXCR into one record per CDR3 protein. The sample contains 300,000 to 400,000 distinct CDR3 sequences, roughly an eighth of which appear only once. The sample also formed part of further work on yellow fever vaccine responses in identical twins.

Sequenced: CD8+ T cells sorted from blood. The receptors here all came from a woman aged 18-30 years in good health.

The table lists this clonotype with a few counts. This chain joins TRBV12-3 or TRBV12-4 and TRBJ2-7, with 10 bases matching TRBD2. With 6 bases clipped from V and 3 bases from J, the junction kept 5 bases outside the gene matches. The CDR3 has 14 residues. The CDR3 bases are TGTGCCAGCAGCAACCTAGCGGGAGACTACGAGCAGTACTTC. Protein sequence: CASSNLAGDYEQYF.

This chain links TRBV12-3 or TRBV12-4 with TRBJ2-1, with 7 bases matching TRBD2. V shed 7 bases, J shed 3 bases, and the junction held 12 bases outside the gene matches. CDR3 size: 16 residues. The chain's CDR3 is CASKVLGGSDYNEQFF. Here the CDR3 DNA reads TGTGCCAGCAAGGTCCTGGGCGGGAGTGACTACAATGAGCAGTTCTTC.

V gene TRBV13 combines with J gene TRBJ2-1; perhaps TRBD2 as D (6 bases). Trimming took off 5 bases at V and 8 bases at J, with 16 bases between the two ends. The CDR3 consists of 14 residues. The germline V gene encodes CDR1 PRHDT and CDR2 FYEKMQ (reference sequence). CDR3 region: CASSLGLGVDEQFF. CDR3 nucleotides: TGTGCCAGCAGCCTGGGACTGGGGGTAGATGAGCAGTTCTTC.

J is TRBJ1-1 and V is TRBV14; 7 bases match TRBD1. The CDR3 length is 14 residues. Germline CDR1 SGHDN, CDR2 FVKESK. The trim removed 0 bases at V and 4 bases at J, leaving 2 bases unmatched. The CDR3 DNA sequence: TGTGCCAGCAGCCAAGACCAGGGGGGCACTGAAGCTTTCTTT. Protein: CASSQDQGGTEAFF.

This clonotype was counted at least ten times. V is TRBV29-1 and J is TRBJ2-1, with 7 positions matching TRBD2. CDR3 size: 15 residues. Trimming took 8 bases from V and 3 from J; bases not matched to a gene: 13. Germline loops: CDR1 SQVTM, CDR2 ANQGSEA. This CDR3 reads CSLASGLPDYNEQFF. The CDR3 DNA is TGCAGCCTTGCTAGCGGCCTACCAGACTACAATGAGCAGTTCTTC.

This clonotype was picked up a small number of times. The chain uses TRBV5-1 and TRBJ2-1; 10 nucleotides align to TRBD2. This CDR3 region has 18 residues. In germline, CDR1 is SGHRS, CDR2 YFSETQ. V lost 2 bases, J lost 3 bases, and 11 bases stayed unmatched. The CDR3, as DNA: TGCGCCAGCAGCTTTTCCGCTAGCGGGAGTAATAGCTACAATGAGCAGTTCTTC. Amino acid sequence: CASSFSASGSNSYNEQFF.

This clonotype was recorded a few times. J is TRBJ2-2 and V is TRBV11-2; D is perhaps TRBD2 (6 bases). Trimming shortened V by 5 bases and J by 14 bases, and 15 bases separated the two germline ends. The CDR3 totals 12 residues. Germline V CDR1 and CDR2: SGHAT, FQNNGV. CDR3 nucleotide sequence: TGTGCCAGCAGCCTGGGACTTCAGTTCCTGTTTTTT. It specifies CASSLGLQFLFF. The full variable domain, with the rest looked up from reference TRBV11-2 and TRBJ2-2, is EAGVAQSPRYKIIEKRQSVAFWCNPISGHATLYWYQQILGQGPKLLIQFQNNGVVDDSQLPKDRFSAERLKGVDSTLKIQPAKLEDSAVYLCASSLGLQFLFFGEGSRLTVL.

This clonotype has just a few counts. The chain employs TRBV12-3 or TRBV12-4 and TRBJ2-1, with D perhaps TRBD2 (5 bases). V lost 1 base and J 8 bases, leaving 12 bases between the germline ends. The CDR3 is 14 amino acids. CDR3 in DNA: TGTGCCAGCAGTTTAGGATCCCAGAGGGATGAGCAGTTCTTC. Protein: CASSLGSQRDEQFF.

V and J are TRBV15 and TRBJ1-5, with D uncertain. Germline CDR1 and CDR2: LNHNV and YYDKDF (reference sequence). This CDR3 contains 13 residues. The V end lost 4 bases, the J end lost 5 bases, and 9 bases lay between the germline ends. CDR3 sequence (DNA): TGTGCCACCAGCAAGGGAGAATATCAGCCCCAGCATTTT. Protein sequence: CATSKGEYQPQHF. The variable domain in full, with the rest retrieved from reference TRBV15 and TRBJ1-5, is DAMVIQNPRYQVTQFGKPVTLSCSQTLNHNVMYWYQQKSSQAPKLLFHYYDKDFNNEADTPDNFQSRRPNTSFCFLDIRSPGLGDTAMYLCATSKGEYQPQHFGDGTRLSIL.

This clonotype was seen many times. One junction end disagrees with the germline gene, perhaps due to a read error. V gene TRBV5-1 combines with J gene TRBJ1-1; 8 bases agree with TRBD1. Germline CDR1 reads SGHRS; CDR2 reads YFSETQ. The CDR3 extends over 14 amino acids. CDR3 sequence: CASSLGQGGTEAFF. The CDR3 DNA sequence: TGTGCCAGCAGCCTCGGACAGGGTGGTACTGAAGCTTTCTTT.

The V call is TRBV20-1, the J call TRBJ2-7; 12 bases fit TRBD2. Germline V CDR1 and CDR2: DFQATT, SNEGSKA (reference sequence). The CDR3 totals 16 residues. With V trimmed by 0 bases and J by 0 bases, 3 bases remained unmatched. CDR3 amino acids: CSARDILAGGSYEQYF. The DNA of the CDR3 is TGCAGTGCTAGAGACATACTAGCGGGAGGCTCCTACGAGCAGTACTTC.

This clonotype was found many times. The chain employs TRBV5-1 and TRBJ2-5; D uncertain. Looked up from germline, CDR1 is SGHRS and CDR2 is YFSETQ. V lost 0 bases to trimming and J lost 3 bases, with 3 bases between them. CDR3 length: 12 residues. Here the CDR3 DNA reads TGCGCCAGCAGCTTGGATGAAGAGACCCAGTACTTC. Its translation is CASSLDEETQYF.

This clonotype was observed a few times. The V call is TRBV27, the J call TRBJ2-7, with D possibly TRBD2 on 5 matching bases. The CDR3 extends over 15 amino acids. Trimming pared 0 bases from V and 0 bases from J, leaving 9 bases between. Germline CDR1 reads MNHEY; CDR2 reads SMNVEV (reference sequence). This CDR3 is CASSLSGLPSYEQYF. In DNA form, the CDR3 reads TGTGCCAGCAGTTTATCAGGACTGCCCTCCTACGAGCAGTACTTC.

This clonotype has only a few counts. The chain uses TRBV18 and TRBJ2-7; 9 bases are shared with TRBD1. This CDR3 has 15 residues. V was pared by 3 bases and J by 0 bases, with 3 bases of the junction left unmatched. The germline CDR1 and CDR2 sequences are KGHSH and LQKENI. CDR3 amino acids: CASSPTGGLSYEQYV. The CDR3 DNA reads as TGTGCCAGCTCACCCACAGGGGGCCTCTCCTACGAGCAGTACGTC.

J is TRBJ2-5 and V is TRBV7-7, with TRBD1 matching over 7 bases. The germline gives CDR1 SSHAT, CDR2 FNYEAQ (reference sequence). With 5 bases clipped from V and 3 bases from J, the junction kept 9 bases outside the gene matches. There are 15 residues in the CDR3. The CDR3 nucleotides are TGTGCCAGCAGCGCCAGCCCCGGGACAGAAGAGACCCAGTACTTC. Its translation: CASSASPGTEETQYF.

The chain links TRBV7-9 to TRBJ2-5, with TRBD1 matching 7 bases. CDR1 SEHNR and CDR2 FQNEAQ come from the germline V gene (reference sequence). Trimming cost V 5 bases and J 5 bases; bases outside gene matches: 5. The CDR3 runs to 13 residues. The CDR3 spells CASSHPQGETQYF. The DNA for the CDR3 is TGTGCCAGCAGCCACCCACAGGGGGAGACCCAGTACTTC.

J is TRBJ2-4 and V is TRBV7-9; 7 bases agree with TRBD1. Germline loops: CDR1 SEHNR, CDR2 FQNEAQ (reference sequence). The CDR3 is 14 amino acids. V was pared by 5 bases and J by 7 bases, with 8 bases of the junction left unmatched. The CDR3 DNA follows: TGTGCCAGCAGCCTGACAGGGATGGATAACATTCAGTACTTC. Its translation: CASSLTGMDNIQYF.

The rearrangement uses TRBV28 and TRBJ2-1; TRBD2 aligns across 7 bases. The trim removed 8 bases at V and 4 bases at J, leaving 5 bases unmatched. The CDR3 runs to 13 residues. The V gene's germline CDR1 is MDHEN and CDR2 SYDVKM. The CDR3 loop reads CASLRGDYNEQFF. For the CDR3, the DNA is TGTGCCAGCCTTCGGGGGGATTACAATGAGCAGTTCTTC.

CDR3 amino acids: CASSQDWVSGDPYNEQFF. The CDR3 DNA sequence: TGCGCCAGCAGCCAAGATTGGGTTAGCGGGGACCCATACAATGAGCAGTTCTTC. The rearrangement uses TRBV4-1 and TRBJ2-1; the match to TRBD2 covers 8 bases. Per the germline V gene, CDR1 is MGHRA and CDR2 is YSYEKL. V was pared by 0 bases and J by 4 bases, with 11 bases of the junction left unmatched. This CDR3 is 18 amino acids long.

The rearrangement uses TRBV15 and TRBJ1-2; D may be TRBD1 (5 bases). V was clipped by 0 bases and J by 7 bases, with 9 bases between them. This CDR3 is 13 amino acids long. Germline values: CDR1 LNHNV, CDR2 YYDKDF (reference sequence). CDR3 nucleotide sequence: TGTGCCACCAGCAGAGATCTTAGGGGTGGCTACACCTTC. Its translation is CATSRDLRGGYTF.

The chain joins TRBV2 to TRBJ2-1, with 11 bases identical to TRBD2. Germline V gene sequence: CDR1 SNHLY, CDR2 FYNNEI. This CDR3 is 15 amino acids long. Trimming at V came to 8 bases and at J to 6 bases, leaving 9 bases not matched to a gene. CDR3 nucleotide sequence: TGTGCCAGCCAATTGGCTAGCGGGGGGATCAATGAGCAGTTCTTC. Translation: CASQLASGGINEQFF.

The table lists this clonotype with many counts. This chain's CDR3 is CAISETHSTDTQYF. CDR3 nucleotide sequence: TGTGCCATCAGTGAGACCCATAGCACAGATACGCAGTATTTT. The rearrangement uses TRBV10-3 and TRBJ2-3, with D unclear. The V end lost 2 bases, the J end lost 0 bases, and 6 bases lay between the germline ends. CDR1 and CDR2 (germline): ENHRY, SYGVKD. The CDR3 is 14 residues long.

The gene calls are TRBV7-9 and TRBJ1-4, with D possibly matching TRBD1 (5 bases). Germline-derived CDR1 and CDR2 are SEHNR and FQNEAQ (reference sequence). V was clipped by 2 bases and J by 8 bases, with 12 bases between them. The CDR3 length is 14 residues. The CDR3 loop reads CASSLPGPEEKLFF. In nucleotides, the CDR3 is TGTGCCAGCAGCTTACCGGGGCCGGAGGAAAAACTGTTTTTT.

This clonotype was recorded once. The chain recombines TRBV6-2 or TRBV6-3 with TRBJ2-3, with 12 bases fitting TRBD2. The CDR3 sequence is 16 residues long. From germline, CDR1 is MNHEY and CDR2 SVGEGT. J gave up 5 bases and V 2 bases, and 5 bases lay outside the gene matches. CDR3 sequence: CASSYLQLAGGDTQYF. The CDR3 DNA follows: TGTGCCAGCAGTTACCTCCAACTAGCGGGAGGAGATACGCAGTATTTT.